This T cell receptor beta chain was retrieved from a study of type 1 and type 2 diabetes patients. Study context: Samples came from type 1 diabetic, type 2 diabetic or nondiabetic people, recruited in China. The whole study generated approximately 19 million paired-end reads.

Genomic DNA was the PCR template. The TCR beta CDR3 region was amplified using 30 forward and 13 reverse primers. TCRdb re-called the multiplex PCR reads with MiXCR, one entry per CDR3 protein. Here the sample spans approximately 260,000 distinct CDR3 sequences, approximately 50% being singletons. CDR1 MNHEY and CDR2 SMNVEV come from the germline V gene (reference sequence). V lost 3 bases, J lost 7 bases, and 13 bases lay in between. This CDR3 is built from 14 residues. The chain combines TRBV27 with TRBJ1-5; TRBD1 might be the D (6 bases). The sequenced sample was peripheral blood mononuclear cells (PBMCs). This receptor was obtained from a man aged 18 to 30 with type 2 diabetes. CDR3 nucleotides: TGTGCCAGCAGTTTCAGGGGCGGTACCCAGCCCCAGCATTTT. It codes for CASSFRGGTQPQHF.